This entry lists 23 T cell receptor beta chains sequenced from one sample in a study of T-cell reconstitution after alpha-beta-depleted transplantation in children (TCRdb year 2016). The library was generated by PCR. The instrument was an Illumina HiSeq 2500. TCR library preparation used molecular barcoding, with unique molecular identifiers applied to normalize quantification of the TCRbeta repertoire. TCRdb's own reprocessing of the public reads used fastp at Q25 and MiXCR and kept productive beta chains. Rows merge per CDR3 protein into single entries with the most common DNA and genes. This sample is represented by 700,000 to 950,000 distinct CDR3 sequences; 16% of them were singletons. Clones ranked in the top ten supply roughly 5% of the sample. The label giving this sample's treatment or condition can be read as: allogeneic hematopoietic cell transplantation with graft depleted of TCRalphabeta T cells and CD19 B cells.

This sample comprised PBMCs, mostly from graft donor cells, obtained 360 days after TCRalphabeta/CD19-depleted stem cell transplant. The receptors derive from a male patient under 18 who had a stem cell transplant for acute lymphoblastic leukemia, so the T cells may come from the graft donor.

In this sample, this clonotype turned up many times. CDR3 in DNA: TGTGCCAGCTCACCCCTGATCCCAGGGCCCTACGAGCAGTACTTC. Protein product: CASSPLIPGPYEQYF. The rearrangement uses TRBV18 and TRBJ2-7; D possibly corresponds to TRBD1 (5 bases). Germline V CDR1 and CDR2: KGHSH, LQKENI. This CDR3 has 15 amino acids. V lost 3 bases, J lost 2 bases, and 14 bases lay in between.

This rearrangement joins TRBV23-1 to TRBJ2-7; D might be TRBD2 (8 bases). TRBV23-1 is treated as an ORF (open reading frame) with a function not yet certain. The ends were cut back, 7 bases at V and 3 bases at J, with 19 bases in the middle. The CDR3 is 15 amino acids. In DNA form, the CDR3 reads TGCGCCAGCAATCCTTCGGGAGGGGACAGCTACGAGCAGTACTTC. It specifies CASNPSGGDSYEQYF.

The chain employs TRBV12-3 or TRBV12-4 and TRBJ2-7, with D unclear. This CDR3 region has 15 residues. The germline V and J ends were trimmed by 6 bases and 0 bases, with 15 bases remaining between them. The CDR3 bases are TGTGCCAGCAGCCCGTCTTTGGCGTTCTCCTACGAGCAGTACTTC. Its protein is CASSPSLAFSYEQYF.

CDR3 loop: CASSVTPGTGGGGYTF. DNA for the CDR3: TGTGCCAGCAGCGTAACTCCCGGGACAGGGGGCGGTGGCTACACCTTC. The rearrangement links TRBV9 to TRBJ1-2; TRBD1 matches 12 bases. J lost 7 bases, V lost 1 base, and 8 bases had no gene match. CDR3 length: 16 amino acids. Looked up from germline, CDR1 is SGDLS and CDR2 is YYNGEE.

About this clonotype itself: It is unclear where the CDR3 begins or ends on the DNA, so no DNA is shown, and the CDR3 is as TCRdb lists it. The gene calls are TRBV5-1 and TRBJ2-7; the table names TRBD2, a call not compared with the DNA. The CDR3 is 18 amino acids in total, end residues counted. From germline, CDR1 is SGHRS and CDR2 YFSETQ. The chain's CDR3 is CASSFGSGLTGLTYEQYF.

This clonotype turned up a few times. V is TRBV10-3 and J is TRBJ2-2, with D unclear. CDR3 length: 12 residues. Trimming cost V 4 bases and J 6 bases, with 6 bases left between them. The germline gives CDR1 ENHRY, CDR2 SYGVKD. This chain's CDR3 is CAISGLSGELFF. Here the CDR3 DNA reads TGTGCCATCAGTGGGTTGTCCGGGGAGCTGTTTTTT.

The V gene is TRBV20-1, the J gene TRBJ2-1; 8 nucleotides match TRBD2. The CDR3 has 15 residues. Germline CDR1 DFQATT, CDR2 SNEGSKA (reference sequence). The V and J ends lost 3 bases and 9 bases, in that order; junction bases with no gene match: 13. This CDR3 reads CSASEDKAGVGEQFF. CDR3 nucleotide sequence: TGCAGTGCTAGCGAGGACAAAGCGGGAGTTGGTGAGCAGTTCTTC.

The gene calls are TRBV10-3 and TRBJ2-3, with D uncertain. Germline V gene sequence: CDR1 ENHRY, CDR2 SYGVKD. Deletions cut 5 bases from V and 1 base from J, with 7 bases between. The CDR3 length is 13 residues. In DNA, the CDR3 is TGTGCCATCAGTCGAGTGGGCACAGATACGCAGTATTTT. Translation gives CAISRVGTDTQYF.

V is TRBV7-9 and J is TRBJ2-1; 9 nucleotides line up with TRBD2. Germline lookup yields CDR1 SEHNR and CDR2 FQNEAQ (reference sequence). The CDR3 totals 15 residues. Trimming removed 2 bases from V and 10 bases from J; junction bases left unmatched: 9. The CDR3 sequence is CASSLLSGGLKEQFF. The CDR3 DNA is TGTGCCAGCAGCTTACTTAGCGGGGGACTGAAAGAGCAGTTCTTC.

The chain uses TRBV20-1 and TRBJ2-7; D perhaps matches TRBD2 (5 bases). The CDR3 sequence is 12 residues long. In germline, CDR1 is DFQATT, CDR2 SNEGSKA (reference sequence). V dropped 4 bases and J dropped 5 bases, with 12 bases sitting between them. CDR3 nucleotide sequence: TGCAGTGCTATAAGGGAGCCCCACGAGCAGTACTTC. Its protein is CSAIREPHEQYF.

This clonotype was found a few times. V is TRBV2 and J is TRBJ2-7, with unresolved D. Germline V gene sequence: CDR1 SNHLY, CDR2 FYNNEI. The CDR3 contains 16 residues. Trimming removed 6 bases at V and 4 bases at J, with 22 bases between. CDR3 amino acids: CASRGFTDRSLYEQYF. The CDR3 DNA follows: TGTGCCAGCAGGGGTTTTACCGACCGAAGTCTTTACGAGCAGTACTTC.

This chain uses TRBV20-1 with TRBJ1-4; D is unclear. The CDR3 length is 12 residues. The V gene lost 4 bases and the J gene lost 8 bases, with 11 bases spanning the gap. Per germline, CDR1 DFQATT and CDR2 SNEGSKA (reference sequence). CDR3 sequence reads: CSATGLREKLFF. The CDR3 coding sequence is TGCAGTGCTACCGGGCTAAGGGAAAAACTGTTTTTT.

This sequence joins TRBV29-1 and TRBJ2-2; 12 bases fit TRBD2. This CDR3 has 15 residues. CDR1 and CDR2 (germline): SQVTM, ANQGSEA. V dropped 6 bases and J dropped 6; count of bases not matched to a gene: 8. CDR3 in DNA: TGCAGCGTACTTAGACTAGCGGGAGTCTCCGGGGAGCTGTTTTTT. It specifies CSVLRLAGVSGELFF.

This clonotype was counted only a few times. The chain joins TRBV12-3 or TRBV12-4 to TRBJ2-1; 11 bases are shared with TRBD2. Trimming took 3 bases from V and 8 from J; bases not matched to a gene: 12. The CDR3 loop spans 17 amino acids. The CDR3 sequence is CASSFTSGSLVGYEQFF. CDR3 sequence (DNA): TGTGCCAGCAGTTTCACTAGCGGGAGCCTAGTGGGTTATGAGCAGTTCTTC.

There are a few counts of this clonotype. The genes are TRBV4-1 and TRBJ2-7; tentatively, D is TRBD1 (5 bases). This CDR3 region has 14 residues. From germline, CDR1 is MGHRA and CDR2 YSYEKL. V was cut by 0 bases and J by 6 bases, with 12 bases left in between. CDR3 bases: TGCGCCAGCAGCCAAGATCGAACAGGCACCGAGCAGTACTTC. It translates to CASSQDRTGTEQYF.

This clonotype turned up a few times. V gene TRBV12-3 or TRBV12-4 combines with J gene TRBJ1-4, with D possibly TRBD1 on 5 matching bases. This CDR3 has 14 residues. Trimming removed 6 bases at V and 7 bases at J, with 15 bases between. The CDR3 region has the DNA TGTGCCAGCAGAATCTCGGGGACGGGTGAAAAACTGTTTTTT. It specifies CASRISGTGEKLFF.

The chain joins TRBV10-3 to TRBJ2-3, with unresolved D. The V end was cut by 6 bases, the J end by 3 bases, with 4 bases between. Germline V gene sequence: CDR1 ENHRY, CDR2 SYGVKD. CDR3 size: 11 residues. The DNA of the CDR3 is TGTGCCATCAGGGCTACAGATACGCAGTATTTT. This gives the protein CAIRATDTQYF.

This clonotype was seen a few times. This rearrangement joins TRBV24-1 to TRBJ2-1; 10 nucleotides agree with TRBD2. The V gene's germline CDR1 is KGHDR and CDR2 SFDVKD. This CDR3 has 16 amino acids. V was pared by 0 bases and J by 7 bases, with 5 bases of the junction left unmatched. The CDR3 sequence: CATSDLIAGGRNEQFF. As DNA, the CDR3 is TGTGCCACCAGTGATTTGATAGCGGGAGGTCGAAATGAGCAGTTCTTC.

The chain joins TRBV29-1 to TRBJ2-7, with 10 bases matching TRBD2. CDR1 SQVTM and CDR2 ANQGSEA come from the germline V gene. The CDR3 totals 13 residues. The V gene end was trimmed by 4 bases and the J gene end by 0 bases; junction bases not matched to a gene: 0. DNA of the CDR3: TGCAGCGTTGCTAGCGGGAGCTCCTACGAGCAGTACTTC. Residues: CSVASGSSYEQYF.

This chain connects TRBV18 to TRBJ2-7; no reliable D call. Looked up from germline, CDR1 is KGHSH and CDR2 is LQKENI. V lost 3 bases and J lost 2, with 14 bases in between. There are 15 residues in the CDR3. DNA of the CDR3: TGTGCCAGCTCACCGTTTTCCAGGTCGGCCTACGAGCAGTACTTC. Translation gives CASSPFSRSAYEQYF.

This clonotype has a handful of counts. V is TRBV6-2 or TRBV6-3 and J is TRBJ2-5; possibly TRBD1 for D (5 bases). Germline V CDR1 and CDR2: MNHEY, SVGEGT. The CDR3 is 14 amino acids. V lost 2 bases and J 5 bases, leaving 12 bases between the germline ends. Here the CDR3 reads CASSYVGRVETQYF. As DNA, the CDR3 is TGTGCCAGCAGTTACGTCGGCAGGGTCGAGACCCAGTACTTC.

This clonotype appeared a few times. The V and J genes are TRBV18 and TRBJ2-5, with D maybe TRBD2 (6 bases). This CDR3 has 16 amino acids. Germline V gene sequence: CDR1 KGHSH, CDR2 LQKENI. The V end was cut by 0 bases, the J end by 5 bases, with 16 bases between. The CDR3: CASSPPTLAGVETQYF. DNA of the CDR3: TGTGCCAGCTCACCACCAACACTAGCAGGAGTGGAGACCCAGTACTTC.

The chain joins TRBV6-5 to TRBJ1-2; D is unresolved. The germline V and J ends were trimmed by 2 bases and 3 bases, with 19 bases remaining between them. There are 17 residues in the CDR3. CDR1 is MNHEY, CDR2 SVGAGI, per germline. The CDR3 reads CASSYRGGGGRYYGYTF. Here the CDR3 DNA reads TGTGCCAGCAGTTACCGTGGTGGCGGAGGACGATACTATGGCTACACCTTC.